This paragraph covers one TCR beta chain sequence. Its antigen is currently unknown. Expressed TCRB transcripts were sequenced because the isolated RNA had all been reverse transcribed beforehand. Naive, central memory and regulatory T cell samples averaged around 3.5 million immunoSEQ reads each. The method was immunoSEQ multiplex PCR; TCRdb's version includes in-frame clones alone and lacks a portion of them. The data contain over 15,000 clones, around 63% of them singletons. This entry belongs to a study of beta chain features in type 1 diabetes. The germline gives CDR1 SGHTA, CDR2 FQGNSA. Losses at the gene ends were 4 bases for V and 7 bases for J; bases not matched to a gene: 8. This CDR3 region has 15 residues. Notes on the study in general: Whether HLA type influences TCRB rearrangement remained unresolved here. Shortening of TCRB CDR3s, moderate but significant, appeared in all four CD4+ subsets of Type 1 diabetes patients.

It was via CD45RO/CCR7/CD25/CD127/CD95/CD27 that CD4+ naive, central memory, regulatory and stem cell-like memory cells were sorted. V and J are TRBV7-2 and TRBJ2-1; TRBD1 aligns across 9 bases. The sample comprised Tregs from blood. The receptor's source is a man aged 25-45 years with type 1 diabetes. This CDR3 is CASSSGRDRANEQFF. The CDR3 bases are TGTGCCAGCAGCTCCGGCCGGGACAGGGCGAATGAGCAGTTCTTC.